Presented here are 27 T cell receptor beta chains from one specimen sequenced in a study of T cell repertoires in cytomegalovirus infection. TCRdb independently ran MiXCR on the reads; one entry per CDR3 protein. In the table there are 250,000 or so distinct CDR3 sequences, about 15% of which are singletons. The specimen was CD8+ T cells from PBMCs. These TCRs come from a human donor in good health (CMV status not recorded). Some clones in this sample may be carry-over from other donors' samples.

The table lists this clonotype with many counts. V and J are TRBV5-5 and TRBJ2-1; 12 bases fit TRBD2. The length of the CDR3 is 11 residues. V lost 4 bases to trimming and J lost 13 bases; unmatched junction nucleotides: 0. Germline values: CDR1 SGHKS, CDR2 YYEKEE (reference sequence). CDR3 region: CASSGLAGQFF. The CDR3 DNA sequence: TGTGCCAGCAGCGGACTAGCGGGACAGTTCTTC.

This clonotype was observed a handful of times. This rearrangement joins TRBV10-3 to TRBJ1-1; D unclear. Germline V CDR1 and CDR2: ENHRY, SYGVKD. The germline V and J ends were trimmed by 2 bases and 6 bases, with 13 bases remaining between them. This CDR3 spans 14 amino acids. The CDR3 nucleotides read TGTGCCATCAGTGAGGGTCGCTCCGACTCTGAAGCTTTCTTT. It encodes CAISEGRSDSEAFF.

This clonotype was seen at least ten times. This sequence joins TRBV7-2 and TRBJ1-4; the D is unclear. In germline, CDR1 is SGHTA, CDR2 FQGNSA. This CDR3 is 12 amino acids long. The V end lost 3 bases, the J end lost 12 bases, and 11 bases lay between the germline ends. CDR3 coding DNA: TGTGCCAGCAGCTTTTTGGCTGGGGAACTGTTTTTT. It codes for CASSFLAGELFF.

The sample holds a few counts of this clonotype. The genes are TRBV6-2 or TRBV6-3 and TRBJ2-1; 12 bases fit TRBD1. In germline, CDR1 is MNHEY, CDR2 SVGEGT. V was pared by 0 bases and J by 8 bases, with 20 bases of the junction left unmatched. The CDR3 runs 21 residues. The CDR3 protein is CASSYSAGRLSGTGGLHEQFF. The CDR3, as DNA: TGTGCCAGCAGTTACTCGGCAGGAAGACTTTCCGGGACAGGGGGCTTGCATGAGCAGTTCTTC.

In its sample, this clonotype was seen many times. The CDR3 loop is CASSFLNEQFF. CDR3 sequence (DNA): TGTGCCAGCAGTTTCCTTAATGAGCAGTTCTTC. V is TRBV6-6 and J is TRBJ2-1; D is ambiguous. The CDR3 totals 11 residues. Germline CDR1 reads MNHNY; CDR2 reads SVGAGI (reference sequence). Trimming shortened V by 4 bases and J by 7 bases, and 5 bases separated the two germline ends.

The genes are TRBV29-1 and TRBJ2-7; 12 bases are a match to TRBD1. Germline lookup yields CDR1 SQVTM and CDR2 ANQGSEA. CDR3 length: 15 residues. Trimming cost V 0 bases and J 2 bases; bases outside gene matches: 2. The CDR3 DNA reads as TGCAGCGTTGAAGACCGGGACAGGGGGCCCTACGAGCAGTACTTC. Translation: CSVEDRDRGPYEQYF.

This clonotype was seen a few times. The rearrangement uses TRBV29-1 and TRBJ1-1; D perhaps matches TRBD1 (5 bases). There are 16 residues in the CDR3. Germline CDR1 is SQVTM and CDR2 is ANQGSEA. V lost 0 bases and J lost 0, with 14 bases in between. CDR3 nucleotide sequence: TGCAGCGTTGAAGAGGCAGGGTGGCAAGTGAACACTGAAGCTTTCTTT. Protein sequence: CSVEEAGWQVNTEAFF.

This clonotype turned up a few times. The gene calls are TRBV20-1 and TRBJ2-1; 11 bases are a match to TRBD2. CDR1 is DFQATT, CDR2 SNEGSKA, per germline (reference sequence). The CDR3 length is 16 residues. The trim removed 6 bases at V and 2 bases at J, leaving 9 bases unmatched. The CDR3 bases are TGCAGTGCGACAAGACCTAGCGGGGGGACCTACAATGAGCAGTTCTTC. It is translated as CSATRPSGGTYNEQFF.

The chain links TRBV29-1 to TRBJ2-1, with 14 bases identical to TRBD2. This CDR3 is 14 amino acids long. CDR1 and CDR2 (germline): SQVTM, ANQGSEA. Losses at the gene ends were 7 bases for V and 5 bases for J; bases not matched to a gene: 4. The CDR3 nucleotides read TGCAGCGCAGGACTAGCGGGGGGAAACAATGAGCAGTTCTTC. Residues: CSAGLAGGNNEQFF.

The J gene is TRBJ2-1, the V gene TRBV6-1; D might be TRBD1 (6 bases). CDR3 length: 15 residues. Germline values: CDR1 MNHNS, CDR2 SASEGT. Trimming took off 7 bases at V and 3 bases at J, with 16 bases between the two ends. CDR3 residues: CASIWDTTYYNEQFF. CDR3 nucleotide sequence: TGTGCCAGCATTTGGGACACGACATACTACAATGAGCAGTTCTTC.

This clonotype was detected ten times or more. The chain links TRBV5-6 to TRBJ2-1; 8 nucleotides line up with TRBD1. The CDR3 spans 14 residues. The V and J ends lost 3 bases and 8 bases, in that order; junction bases with no gene match: 7. Germline loops: CDR1 SGHDT, CDR2 YYEEEE. The CDR3: CASSWPGQEYEQFF. In DNA, the CDR3 is TGTGCCAGCAGCTGGCCGGGACAGGAGTATGAGCAGTTCTTC.

This clonotype occurred a few times. This sequence joins TRBV5-6 and TRBJ2-7; D is unclear. The germline CDR1 and CDR2 sequences are SGHDT and YYEEEE. The CDR3 extends over 16 amino acids. V lost 0 bases and J lost 2, with 15 bases in between. The CDR3 region has the DNA TGTGCCAGCAGCTTGGTTATACAAGGGCCCACCTACGAGCAGTACTTC. It codes for CASSLVIQGPTYEQYF. The full variable domain, with the rest looked up from reference TRBV5-6 and TRBJ2-7, is DAGVTQSPTHLIKTRGQQVTLRCSPKSGHDTVSWYQQALGQGPQFIFQYYEEEERQRGNFPDRFSGHQFPNYSSELNVNALLLGDSALYLCASSLVIQGPTYEQYFGPGTRLTVT.

The chain links TRBV10-3 to TRBJ2-2; the match to TRBD1 covers 9 bases. The V gene's germline CDR1 is ENHRY and CDR2 SYGVKD. Germline trimming cut 10 bases from V and 4 bases from J; bases unmatched to any gene: 13. CDR3 length: 16 amino acids. The CDR3 nucleotides read TGTGCCACCAAAAACGACCGGGACAGGGCCACCGGGGAGCTGTTTTTT. Translation gives CATKNDRDRATGELFF.

The sample holds many counts of this clonotype. The V gene is TRBV7-2, the J gene TRBJ2-3; D may correspond to TRBD1 or TRBD2 (5 bases each). The CDR3 sequence is 17 residues long. Germline V gene lookup returns CDR1 SGHTA and CDR2 FQGNSA. V was clipped by 5 bases and J by 0 bases, with 18 bases between them. DNA for the CDR3: TGTGCCAGCAGCCGCGGGTCCGGGGACCCGAGCACAGATACGCAGTATTTT. Translation gives CASSRGSGDPSTDTQYF.

This clonotype was seen many times. The V and J genes are TRBV7-2 and TRBJ1-2, with 9 bases that match TRBD1. Germline CDR1 reads SGHTA; CDR2 reads FQGNSA. The CDR3 runs 14 residues. V was clipped by 7 bases and J by 6 bases; unmatched bases: 9. The CDR3 nucleotides read TGTGCCAGCATCCAGGGACAGGGCCTCGATGGCTACACCTTC. This sequence encodes CASIQGQGLDGYTF.

This clonotype was found a few times. The chain employs TRBV28 and TRBJ1-6, with D unclear. The CDR3 totals 16 residues. Trimming left V 3 bases short and J 0 bases short, with 9 bases between. Germline CDR1 MDHEN, CDR2 SYDVKM. CDR3 nucleotides: TGTGCCAGCAGTTTTACGGGAAGCTCCTATAATTCACCCCTCCACTTT. Translated: CASSFTGSSYNSPLHF.

This clonotype was seen more than once but under ten times. The rearrangement links TRBV14 to TRBJ2-1; perhaps TRBD1 as D (6 bases). CDR3 length: 15 amino acids. Germline V CDR1 and CDR2: SGHDN, FVKESK. V gave up 0 bases and J gave up 5 bases, with 11 bases separating them. The CDR3 DNA reads as TGTGCCAGCAGCCAAGAACAGGGCCCCGACAATGAGCAGTTCTTC. Its protein product is CASSQEQGPDNEQFF.

A note on this clonotype: Possible read error: a much larger clone is one base away. The J gene is TRBJ2-3, the V gene TRBV5-6; D is ambiguous. The V gene's germline CDR1 is SGHDT and CDR2 YYEEEE. The CDR3 contains 16 residues. Trimming pared 0 bases from V and 4 bases from J, leaving 15 bases between. CDR3 protein: CASSLVVLPNPDTQYF. The CDR3 coding sequence is TGTGCCAGCAGCTTGGTCGTCCTGCCCAACCCAGATACGCAGTATTTT.

V gene TRBV6-2 or TRBV6-3 combines with J gene TRBJ2-2; D is uncertain. V was cut by 6 bases and J by 0 bases, with 11 bases left in between. Per the germline V gene, CDR1 is MNHEY and CDR2 is SVGEGT. The CDR3 consists of 15 residues. CDR3 loop: CASSLPTPNTGELFF. The CDR3 region has the DNA TGTGCCAGCAGCCTCCCTACACCGAACACCGGGGAGCTGTTTTTT.

The V call is TRBV6-1, the J call TRBJ2-5; 8 bases agree with TRBD1. CDR1 is MNHNS, CDR2 SASEGT, per germline. With 4 bases clipped from V and 4 bases from J, the junction kept 5 bases outside the gene matches. The CDR3 runs 14 residues. The CDR3 region has the DNA TGTGCCAGCAGTGGGACAGGGAGCGGAGAGACCCAGTACTTC. Translating it yields CASSGTGSGETQYF.

This clonotype was picked up many times. The V gene is TRBV7-9, the J gene TRBJ1-2; the D gene is possibly TRBD1 (5 bases). The CDR3 length is 15 residues. Trimming took off 4 bases at V and 5 bases at J, with 17 bases between the two ends. The germline gives CDR1 SEHNR, CDR2 FQNEAQ (reference sequence). Here the CDR3 reads CASSSPSSGRYGYTF. Written as DNA, the CDR3 is TGTGCCAGCAGCTCCCCCTCCTCGGGGCGTTATGGCTACACCTTC.

Turning to this clonotype: A clone one base away is much larger, so this may be a read error. The chain carries TRBV7-6 and TRBJ1-3, with D tentatively TRBD1 (5 bases). CDR1 SGHVS and CDR2 FNYEAQ come from the germline V gene. This CDR3 spans 14 amino acids. V was cut by 5 bases and J by 9 bases, with 17 bases left in between. CDR3 nucleotide sequence: TGTGCCAGCAGCCCCCTGAACGAGGGGTGCACCATATATTTT. Its protein is CASSPLNEGCTIYF.

In this sample, this clonotype turned up many times. The chain recombines TRBV6-6 with TRBJ1-2, with 7 nucleotides matching TRBD1. CDR3 size: 13 residues. V lost 8 bases, J lost 6 bases, and 9 bases stayed unmatched. Germline CDR1 is MNHNY and CDR2 is SVGAGI (reference sequence). The CDR3 sequence is CASVGETGNGYTF. Here the CDR3 DNA reads TGTGCCAGCGTGGGGGAGACAGGGAATGGCTACACCTTC.

This clonotype was counted ten times or more. The rearrangement joins TRBV7-6 to TRBJ1-6; a weak D match, TRBD1 (5 bases). CDR3 length: 16 residues. The V gene lost 5 bases and the J gene lost 7 bases, with 18 bases spanning the gap. Germline-derived CDR1 and CDR2 are SGHVS and FNYEAQ. The CDR3 bases are TGTGCCAGCAGCGCCCCAGGGTTGGGGAACAATTCACCCCTCCACTTT. Translation gives CASSAPGLGNNSPLHF.

The CDR3 DNA reads TGCAGCGTTGAAGACAGGGAAAAACTGTTTTTT. Translating it yields CSVEDREKLFF. This rearrangement joins TRBV29-1 to TRBJ1-4, with D uncertain. Looked up from germline, CDR1 is SQVTM and CDR2 is ANQGSEA. The CDR3 runs to 11 residues. V was clipped by 0 bases and J by 8 bases, with 4 bases between them.

This sequence joins TRBV7-8 and TRBJ2-1; D gene uncertain. Germline-derived CDR1 and CDR2 are SGHVS and FQNEAQ. V lost 10 bases and J lost 5, with 21 bases in between. The CDR3 is 15 amino acids. The CDR3 DNA reads TGTGCCATTAGCTTAGTGCAGCCCCCAAACAATGAGCAGTTCTTC. Translation gives CAISLVQPPNNEQFF.

There are many counts of this clonotype. This sequence joins TRBV20-1 and TRBJ2-5, with 10 bases that match TRBD2. The junction had 12 bases not matched to a gene; V was cut back by 4 bases and J by 7 bases. Germline CDR1 reads DFQATT; CDR2 reads SNEGSKA (reference sequence). The CDR3 spans 15 residues. This CDR3 reads CSATPAGGDAGTQYF. As DNA, the CDR3 is TGCAGTGCTACCCCAGCGGGGGGGGATGCGGGGACCCAGTACTTC.